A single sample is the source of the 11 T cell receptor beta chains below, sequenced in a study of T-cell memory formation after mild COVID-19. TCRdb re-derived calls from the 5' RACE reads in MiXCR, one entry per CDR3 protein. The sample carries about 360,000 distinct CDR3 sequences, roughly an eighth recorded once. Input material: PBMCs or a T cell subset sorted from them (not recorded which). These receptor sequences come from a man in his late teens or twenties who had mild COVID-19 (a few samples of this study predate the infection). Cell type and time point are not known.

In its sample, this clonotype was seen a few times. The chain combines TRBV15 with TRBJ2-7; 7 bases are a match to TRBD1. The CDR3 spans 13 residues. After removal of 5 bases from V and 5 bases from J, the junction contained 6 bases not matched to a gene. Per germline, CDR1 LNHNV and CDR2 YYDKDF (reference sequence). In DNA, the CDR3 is TGTGCCACCAGCGCACAGGGGTACGACGAGCAGTACGTC. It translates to CATSAQGYDEQYV.

The CDR3 DNA reads TGTGCCAGCAGACAGGGGAGTTCCTACAATGAGCAGTTCTTC. Protein sequence: CASRQGSSYNEQFF. The V and J genes are TRBV5-5 and TRBJ2-1, with 7 nucleotides matching TRBD1. J lost 1 base, V lost 5 bases, and 3 bases had no gene match. Germline CDR1 and CDR2: SGHKS and YYEKEE (reference sequence). The CDR3 spans 14 residues.

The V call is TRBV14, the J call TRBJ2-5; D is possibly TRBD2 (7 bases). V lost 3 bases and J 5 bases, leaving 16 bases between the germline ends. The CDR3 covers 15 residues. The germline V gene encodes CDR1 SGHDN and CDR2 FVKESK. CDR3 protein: CASSQGGGPWETQYF. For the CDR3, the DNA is TGTGCCAGCAGCCAGGGAGGGGGTCCGTGGGAGACCCAGTACTTC.

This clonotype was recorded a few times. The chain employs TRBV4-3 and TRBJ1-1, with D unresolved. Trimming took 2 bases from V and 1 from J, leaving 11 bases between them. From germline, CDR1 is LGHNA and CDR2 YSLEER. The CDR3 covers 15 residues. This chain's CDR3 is CASSQIRAPNTEAFF. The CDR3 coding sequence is TGCGCCAGCAGCCAAATTCGGGCTCCGAACACTGAAGCTTTCTTT.

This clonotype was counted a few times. The CDR3 DNA sequence: TGCAGTGCTAGTGGACAGAATAATCAGCCCCAGCATTTT. Protein product: CSASGQNNQPQHF. This sequence joins TRBV20-1 and TRBJ1-5; a weak D match, TRBD1 (6 bases). Trimming pared 3 bases from V and 4 bases from J, leaving 10 bases between. The CDR3 length is 13 residues. Germline CDR1 and CDR2: DFQATT and SNEGSKA (reference sequence).

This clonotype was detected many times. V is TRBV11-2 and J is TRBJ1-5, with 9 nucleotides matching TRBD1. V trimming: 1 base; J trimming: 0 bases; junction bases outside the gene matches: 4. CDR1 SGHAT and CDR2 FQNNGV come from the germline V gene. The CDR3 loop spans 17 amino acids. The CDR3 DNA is TGTGCCAGCAGCTTAGTGAACAGGGGGCTTAGCAATCAGCCCCAGCATTTT. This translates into CASSLVNRGLSNQPQHF.

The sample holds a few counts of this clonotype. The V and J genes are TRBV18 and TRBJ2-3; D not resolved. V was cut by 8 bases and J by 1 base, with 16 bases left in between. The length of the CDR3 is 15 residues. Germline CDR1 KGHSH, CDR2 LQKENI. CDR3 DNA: TGTGCCAGCGCGGACGGAAGGGTGGGCACAGATACGCAGTATTTT. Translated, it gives CASADGRVGTDTQYF.

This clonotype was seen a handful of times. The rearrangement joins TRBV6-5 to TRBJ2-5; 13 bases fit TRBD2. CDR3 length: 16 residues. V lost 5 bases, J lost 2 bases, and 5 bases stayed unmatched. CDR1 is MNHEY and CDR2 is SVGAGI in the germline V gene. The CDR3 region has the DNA TGTGCCAGCAGTCTGTGGACTAGCGGGGGACAAGAGACCCAGTACTTC. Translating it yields CASSLWTSGGQETQYF.

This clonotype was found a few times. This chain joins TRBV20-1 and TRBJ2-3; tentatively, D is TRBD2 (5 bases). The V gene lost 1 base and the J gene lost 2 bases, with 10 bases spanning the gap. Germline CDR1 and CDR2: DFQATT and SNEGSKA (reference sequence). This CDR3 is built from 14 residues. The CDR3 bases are TGCAGTGCTAGAGGGGCAGCGGACACAGATACGCAGTATTTT. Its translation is CSARGAADTDTQYF.

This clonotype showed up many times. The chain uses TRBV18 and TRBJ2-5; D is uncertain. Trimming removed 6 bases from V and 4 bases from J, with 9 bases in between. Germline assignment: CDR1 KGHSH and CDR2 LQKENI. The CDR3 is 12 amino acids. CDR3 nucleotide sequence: TGTGCCAGCTCCGCCTTTTCAGAGACCCAGTACTTC. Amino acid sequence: CASSAFSETQYF.

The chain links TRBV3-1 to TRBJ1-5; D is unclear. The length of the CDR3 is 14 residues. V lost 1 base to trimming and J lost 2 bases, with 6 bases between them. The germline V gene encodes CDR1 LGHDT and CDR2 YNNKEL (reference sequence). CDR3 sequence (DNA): TGTGCCAGCAGCCAAGGCTGGCGCAATCAGCCCCAGCATTTT. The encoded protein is CASSQGWRNQPQHF. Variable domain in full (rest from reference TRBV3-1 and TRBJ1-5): DTAVSQTPKYLVTQMGNDKSIKCEQNLGHDTMYWYKQDSKKFLKIMFSYNNKELIINETVPNRFSPKSPDKAHLNLHINSLELGDSAVYFCASSQGWRNQPQHFGDGTRLSIL.